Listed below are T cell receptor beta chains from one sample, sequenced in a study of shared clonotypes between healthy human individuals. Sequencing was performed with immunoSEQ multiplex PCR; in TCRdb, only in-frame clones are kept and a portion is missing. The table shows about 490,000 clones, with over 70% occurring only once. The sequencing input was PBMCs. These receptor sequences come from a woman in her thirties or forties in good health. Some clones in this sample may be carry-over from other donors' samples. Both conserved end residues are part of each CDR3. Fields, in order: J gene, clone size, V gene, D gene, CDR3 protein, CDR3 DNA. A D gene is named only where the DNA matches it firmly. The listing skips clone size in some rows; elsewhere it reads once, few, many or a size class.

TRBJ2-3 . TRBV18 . CASSPTSGGRSTDTQYF TGTGCCAGCTCACCAACCAGTGGGGGGCGGTCCACAGATACGCAGTATTTT
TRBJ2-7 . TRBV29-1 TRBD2 CSVFRGGRRTSGSYEQYF TGCAGCGTGTTCAGGGGAGGGCGGCGGACTAGCGGGTCCTACGAGCAGTACTTC
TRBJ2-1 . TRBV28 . CASSPTRGRADGNEQFF TGTGCCAGCAGTCCCACCCGAGGTAGGGCCGATGGGAATGAGCAGTTCTTC
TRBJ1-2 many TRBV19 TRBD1 CASRTTGVNYGYTF TGTGCCAGTAGAACGACAGGGGTCAACTATGGCTACACCTTC
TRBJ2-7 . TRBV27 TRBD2 CASSLERGPYEQYF TGTGCCAGCAGTTTAGAGCGGGGCCCCTACGAGCAGTACTTC
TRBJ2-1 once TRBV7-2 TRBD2 CASSLTSGSHNEQFF TGTGCCAGCAGCTTGACTAGCGGGAGCCACAATGAGCAGTTCTTC
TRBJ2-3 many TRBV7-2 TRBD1 CASSYRPGGADTQYF TGTGCCAGCAGCTACAGGCCAGGGGGCGCAGATACGCAGTATTTT
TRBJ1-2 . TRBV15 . CATSNSQSGVYGYTF TGTGCCACCAGCAATAGCCAGTCCGGAGTCTATGGCTACACCTTC
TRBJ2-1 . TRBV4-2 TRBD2 CASSRRVGLAGNEQFF TGTGCCAGCAGCCGAAGGGTCGGACTAGCGGGTAATGAGCAGTTCTTC
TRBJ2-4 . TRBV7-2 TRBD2 CASSPTAGGGSDIQYF TGTGCCAGCAGCCCCACAGCGGGAGGAGGTAGTGACATTCAGTACTTC
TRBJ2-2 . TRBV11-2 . CASSLLRRENTGELFF TGTGCCAGCAGCTTACTTAGGCGGGAGAACACCGGGGAGCTGTTTTTT
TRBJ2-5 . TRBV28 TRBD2 CASSPPGRGQETQYF TGTGCCAGCAGTCCCCCTGGGAGGGGTCAAGAGACCCAGTACTTC
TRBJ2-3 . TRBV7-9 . CASSLAVGFDTQYF TGTGCCAGCAGCTTAGCAGTAGGTTTTGATACGCAGTATTTT
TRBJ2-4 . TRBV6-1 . CASSEAGGEGIQYF TGTGCCAGCAGTGAAGCAGGGGGAGAGGGCATTCAGTACTTC
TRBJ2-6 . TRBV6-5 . CASSGTQSGANVLTF TGTGCCAGCAGTGGGACCCAGTCTGGGGCCAACGTCCTGACTTTC
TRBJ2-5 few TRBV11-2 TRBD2 CASSLDREREQYF TGTGCCAGCAGCTTAGATAGAGAGCGGGAGCAGTACTTC
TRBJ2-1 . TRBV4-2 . CASPRGNEQFF TGTGCCAGCCCCCGAGGGAATGAGCAGTTCTTC
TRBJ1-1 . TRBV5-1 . CASSTSENTEAFF TGCGCCAGCAGCACCTCAGAGAACACTGAAGCTTTCTTT
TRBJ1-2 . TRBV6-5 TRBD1 CASSRGHNYGYTF TGTGCCAGCAGCAGGGGGCATAACTATGGCTACACCTTC
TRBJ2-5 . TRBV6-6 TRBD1 CASRNSRQGAGETQYF TGTGCCAGCAGGAATTCGAGGCAGGGGGCGGGAGAGACCCAGTACTTC
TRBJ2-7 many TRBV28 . CASSSGHSYEQYF TGTGCCAGCAGCTCAGGACACTCCTACGAGCAGTACTTC
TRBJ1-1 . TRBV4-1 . CASSVSGSTEAFF TGCGCCAGCAGCGTTTCCGGGAGCACTGAAGCTTTCTTT
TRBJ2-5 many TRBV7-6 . CASSLLGWETQYF TGTGCCAGCAGCTTGTTGGGGTGGGAGACCCAGTACTTC
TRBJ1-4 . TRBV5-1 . CASSFDGSNEKLFF TGCGCCAGCAGCTTCGACGGATCTAATGAAAAACTGTTTTTT
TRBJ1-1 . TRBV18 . CASSLDTNTEAFF TGTGCCAGCTCGTTGGACACGAACACTGAAGCTTTCTTT
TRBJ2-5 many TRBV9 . CASSVDQWVGKETQYF TGTGCCAGCAGCGTAGATCAGTGGGTCGGAAAAGAGACCCAGTACTTC
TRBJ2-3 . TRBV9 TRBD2 CASGTSGNTDTQYF TGTGCTTCGGGGACTAGCGGGAACACAGATACGCAGTATTTT
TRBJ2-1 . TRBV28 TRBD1 CASSPWDRGPNEQFF TGTGCCAGCAGCCCTTGGGACAGGGGGCCCAATGAGCAGTTCTTC
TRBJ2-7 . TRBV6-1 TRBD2 CASSRTSGSYEQYF TGTGCCAGCAGTAGGACTAGCGGGAGTTACGAGCAGTACTTC
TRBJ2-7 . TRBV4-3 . CASSQDGTHSYEQYF TGCGCCAGCAGCCAAGATGGGACACACTCCTACGAGCAGTACTTC
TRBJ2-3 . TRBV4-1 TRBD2 CASSQGLAGGYSQYF TGCGCCAGCAGCCAAGGACTAGCGGGAGGGTACTCGCAGTATTTT
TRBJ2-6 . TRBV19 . CASTSSSSGANVLTF TGTGCCAGTACCTCATCGAGCTCTGGGGCCAACGTCCTGACTTTC
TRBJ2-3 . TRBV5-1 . CASSQTSFTDTQYF TGCGCCAGCAGCCAGACTAGTTTCACAGATACGCAGTATTTT